This TCR beta chain originates from a study of response to subunit inactivated influenza vaccine. Each CDR3 protein gets one entry after TCRdb re-called the RT-PCR reads with MiXCR. The repertoire holds about 540,000 distinct CDR3 sequences, with roughly a quarter as singletons. V shed 5 bases and J shed 5 bases, with 15 bases lying between them. Germline V gene lookup returns CDR1 DFQATT and CDR2 SNEGSKA (reference sequence). The CDR3 is 14 amino acids. The sample also formed part of further work on T cells expressing NK-cell markers. From that paper: UMIs were included in TCR beta cDNA generated by 5'RACE template switching. Among eight sequenced donors, seven carried HCMV seropositivity while one was seronegative. Several of the donors also had these clonotypes leading their CD3+CD56-NKG2C+ fraction.

J is TRBJ2-2 and V is TRBV20-1; perhaps TRBD1 as D (6 bases). This clonotype originated in a man aged 45-65 years who received an inactivated influenza vaccine. The source material was CD4+ T cells sorted from PBMCs, sampled less than 13 days after vaccination. The CDR3 DNA reads TGCAGTGCTCTCAGGACAGACGAAACCGGGGAGCTGTTTTTT. As protein: CSALRTDETGELFF.